Listed below are T cell receptor beta chains from one sample, sequenced in a study of cytomegalovirus exposure and HLA in healthy donors. Using immunoSEQ multiplex PCR, the repertoire was profiled, and TCRdb retains in-frame clones only, with some absent. The profile shows 100,000 to 150,000 clones, over 65% of them singletons. Sequencing was carried out using PBMCs. These receptors all come from a man between 18 and 29 years old in good health and CMV-seronegative. Both conserved end residues are part of each CDR3. D genes are given only for firm matches. Only some rows state a clone size, as once, few, many or a class for expanded clones.

TRBV5-1	.	TRBJ1-4	.	TGCGCCAGCAGCCCACAGTCAACTAATGAAAAACTGTTTTTT	CASSPQSTNEKLFF
TRBV5-1	.	TRBJ2-1	TRBD2	TGCGCCAGCAGCTTGGGACTAGCGGGGGGTGAGCAGTTCTTC	CASSLGLAGGEQFF
TRBV2	.	TRBJ2-2	.	TGTGCCACCACCGGGACGAACACCGGGGAGCTGTTTTTT	CATTGTNTGELFF
TRBV9	.	TRBJ2-6	TRBD2	TGTGCCAGCAGCGTAGGAACAAGCACAGCGGGGGGACTTTCTGGGGCCAACGTCCTGACTTTC	CASSVGTSTAGGLSGANVLTF
TRBV5-6	.	TRBJ1-4	.	TGTGCCAGCAGCGAGGATGGAGCAACTAATGAAAAACTGTTTTTT	CASSEDGATNEKLFF
TRBV28	.	TRBJ1-1	TRBD1	TGTGCCACCCAACAGGGGGGGAGTGGGACTGAAGCTTTCTTT	CATQQGGSGTEAFF
TRBV9	.	TRBJ2-6	TRBD1	TGTGCCAGCAGCGCCCCGCGGGACAGGGGGATTGGGGCCAACGTCCTGACTTTC	CASSAPRDRGIGANVLTF
TRBV7-7	.	TRBJ1-1	TRBD1	TGTGCCAGCAGCCGTATCCCTTCCGGGACAGGGAGCACTGAAGCTTTCTTT	CASSRIPSGTGSTEAFF
TRBV6-5	.	TRBJ2-7	.	TGTGCCAGCAGGGCAAGGGGCCCTGGGGGGTACGAGCAGTACTTC	CASRARGPGGYEQYF
TRBV4-3	.	TRBJ1-6	TRBD1	TGCGCCAGCAGCCCGGGACAGGGAGGAACACCCCTCCACTTT	CASSPGQGGTPLHF
TRBV2	.	TRBJ2-6	.	TGTGCCAGCAGTGTCGGTAGCGCTGGGGCCAACGTCCTGACTTTC	CASSVGSAGANVLTF
TRBV5-1	once	TRBJ2-3	.	TGCGCCAGCAGCTTAGCTGGACCGAGGGGCATGACAGGACGGGATTACACAGATACGCAGTATTTT	CASSLAGPRGMTGRDYTDTQYF
TRBV7-6	few	TRBJ2-1	TRBD2	TGTGCCAGCAGCAAAGCGGGGGGATACAATGAGCAGTTCTTC	CASSKAGGYNEQFF
TRBV4-1	.	TRBJ2-1	TRBD1	TGCGCCAGCAGCCGCCGACAGGGGATTGGGAATGAGCAGTTCTTC	CASSRRQGIGNEQFF
TRBV5-5	.	TRBJ1-5	.	TGTGCCAGCAGCTTAAGGGGCAGCAATCAGCCCCAGCATTTT	CASSLRGSNQPQHF
TRBV11-2	.	TRBJ1-1	TRBD1	TGTGCCAGCAGCTTATTCGCAGGGGGCCTGAACACTGAAGCTTTCTTT	CASSLFAGGLNTEAFF
TRBV25-1	.	TRBJ2-3	TRBD2	TGTGCCAGCAGTGAAAGCGGACTGGCTAGCGGGTCGCAGTATTTT	CASSESGLASGSQYF
TRBV18	few	TRBJ2-7	.	TGTGCCAGCTCACTAGCAGGGGCAGAGCAGTACTTC	CASSLAGAEQYF
TRBV18	.	TRBJ2-7	.	TGTGCCAGCACAACCGGGACCTACGAGCAGTACTTC	CASTTGTYEQYF
TRBV10-3	once	TRBJ2-7	.	TGTGCCATCAGTGACTGGACACCCCCCTACGAGCAGTACTTC	CAISDWTPPYEQYF
TRBV19	.	TRBJ2-2	.	TGTGCCAGTAGACGAAGGACAGGACTAAACACCGGGGAGCTGTTTTTT	CASRRRTGLNTGELFF
TRBV29-1	.	TRBJ1-2	.	TGCAGCGTTGAGTTCCTCTCGGGGTATGGCTACACCTTC	CSVEFLSGYGYTF
TRBV7-2	.	TRBJ1-1	TRBD1	TGTGCCAGCAGCTTAGTGAGACAGGGCGAAGCTTTCTTT	CASSLVRQGEAFF
TRBV9	.	TRBJ2-1	TRBD1	TGTGCCAGCAGCGCGACAGGGGTCTCCTACAATGAGCAGTTCTTC	CASSATGVSYNEQFF
TRBV18	.	TRBJ2-7	.	TGTGCCAGCTCAGACAGGGACTTAATCGCGAGCGAGCAGTACTTC	CASSDRDLIASEQYF
TRBV5-1	.	TRBJ1-2	.	TGCGCCAGCAGCTGGGGGGGGAAGACCGATGGCTACACCTTC	CASSWGGKTDGYTF
TRBV7-6	.	TRBJ1-1	.	TGTGCCAGCAGCTCTAGGGGCCAGTCCGAAGCTTTCTTT	CASSSRGQSEAFF
TRBV15	few	TRBJ2-7	.	TGTGCCACCAGCGGAGAGATGGGCAGCTCCTACGAGCAGTACTTC	CATSGEMGSSYEQYF
TRBV6-5	.	TRBJ2-3	TRBD1	TGTGCCAGCGGTAGGGCAGGGGGATCCACAGATACGCAGTATTTT	CASGRAGGSTDTQYF